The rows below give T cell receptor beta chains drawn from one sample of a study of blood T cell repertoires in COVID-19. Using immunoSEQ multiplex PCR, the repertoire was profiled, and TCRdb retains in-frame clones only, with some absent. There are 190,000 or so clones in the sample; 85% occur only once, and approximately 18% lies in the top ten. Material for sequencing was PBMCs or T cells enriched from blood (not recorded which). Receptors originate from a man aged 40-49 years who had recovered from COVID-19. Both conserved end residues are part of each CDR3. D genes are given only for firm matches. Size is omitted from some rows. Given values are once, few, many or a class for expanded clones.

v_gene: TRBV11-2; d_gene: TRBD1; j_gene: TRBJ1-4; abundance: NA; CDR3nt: TGTGCCAGCAGCTTAGTTGGGACAGTCATTAATGAAAAACTGTTTTTT; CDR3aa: CASSLVGTVINEKLFF
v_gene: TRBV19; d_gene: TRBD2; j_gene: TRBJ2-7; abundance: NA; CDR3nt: TGTGCCAGTAGTAAGGGACTATCCTCCTACGAGCAGTACTTC; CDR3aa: CASSKGLSSYEQYF
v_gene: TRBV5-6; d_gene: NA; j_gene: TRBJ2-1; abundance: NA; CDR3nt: TGTGCCCGCAGACACCGCCGGGGGCGGGGGCTATACAATGAGCAGTTCTTC; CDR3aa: CARRHRRGRGLYNEQFF
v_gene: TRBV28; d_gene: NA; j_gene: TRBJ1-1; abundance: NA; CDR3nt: TGTGCCAGCAGTTTACAGGGATCCACTGAAGCTTTCTTT; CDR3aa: CASSLQGSTEAFF
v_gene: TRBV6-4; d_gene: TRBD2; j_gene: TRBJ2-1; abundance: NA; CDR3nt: TGTGCCAGCAGTGAGCGGGAGGGCTACAATGAGCAGTTCTTC; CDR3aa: CASSEREGYNEQFF
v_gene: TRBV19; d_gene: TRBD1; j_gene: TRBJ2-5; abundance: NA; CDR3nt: TGTGCCAGTAGTATAGTTGCCTCGGACAGGCTATCGCGAAAGACCCAGTACTTC; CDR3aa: CASSIVASDRLSRKTQYF
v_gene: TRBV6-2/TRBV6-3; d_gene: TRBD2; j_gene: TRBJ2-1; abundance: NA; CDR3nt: TGTGCCAGCAGTGGGGCTAGCGGGAGGCTCTCCTACAATGAGCAGTTCTTC; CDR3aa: CASSGASGRLSYNEQFF
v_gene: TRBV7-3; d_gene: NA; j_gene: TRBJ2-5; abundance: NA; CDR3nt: TGTGCCAGCAGCTTAAACTCAGGGGCGTTAGAGACCCAGTACTTC; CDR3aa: CASSLNSGALETQYF
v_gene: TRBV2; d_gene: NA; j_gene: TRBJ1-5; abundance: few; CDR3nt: TGTGCCAGCAGTCGACAGTTTCGGAGCAATCAGCCCCAGCATTTT; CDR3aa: CASSRQFRSNQPQHF
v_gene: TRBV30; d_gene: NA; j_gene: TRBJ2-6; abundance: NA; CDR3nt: TGTGCCTGGTTCTCAGGGGTCCTCGATGGGGCCAACGTCCTGACTTTC; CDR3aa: CAWFSGVLDGANVLTF
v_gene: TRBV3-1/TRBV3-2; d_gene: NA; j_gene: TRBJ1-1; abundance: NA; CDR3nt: TGTGCCAGCAGCCAAGTAGTGCTGAGCATGAACACTGAAGCTTTCTTT; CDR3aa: CASSQVVLSMNTEAFF
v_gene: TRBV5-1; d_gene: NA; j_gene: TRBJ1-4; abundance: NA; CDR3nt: TGCGCCAGCAGCTTGACAGGTGTAAATGAAAAACTGTTTTTT; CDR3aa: CASSLTGVNEKLFF
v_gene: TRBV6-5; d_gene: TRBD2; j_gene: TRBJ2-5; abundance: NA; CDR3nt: TGTGCCAGCAGTTACTCGGGTGGTAGCGGGATGGATTACTTC; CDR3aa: CASSYSGGSGMDYF
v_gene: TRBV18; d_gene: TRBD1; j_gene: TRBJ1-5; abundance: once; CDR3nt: TGTGCCAGCTCACCCTCCGGGACAGGGAGGGATCGGAGGCAGCCCCAGCATTTT; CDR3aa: CASSPSGTGRDRRQPQHF
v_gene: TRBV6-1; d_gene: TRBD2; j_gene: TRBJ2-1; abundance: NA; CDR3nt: TGTGCCAGCAGTGAAGGGATAGGGATGGGGTCTAGCGGGAGTCCCCTCATGGTCTTC; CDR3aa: CASSEGIGMGSSGSPLMVF
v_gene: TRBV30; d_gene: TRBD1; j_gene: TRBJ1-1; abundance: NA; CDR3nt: TGTGCCTGGGCGGTAGACAGGGGAATCGCTGAAGCTTTCTTT; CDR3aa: CAWAVDRGIAEAFF
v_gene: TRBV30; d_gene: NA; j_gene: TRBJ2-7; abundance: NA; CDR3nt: TGTGCCTGGAGTGGATTCAAGGACAGCTTACTTCCTACCTACGAGCAGTACTTC; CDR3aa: CAWSGFKDSLLPTYEQYF
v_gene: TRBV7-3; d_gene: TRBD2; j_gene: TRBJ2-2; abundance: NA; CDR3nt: TGTGCCAGCAGCTTAAGAGGACTAGCGGGAACCACCGGGGAGCTGTTTTTT; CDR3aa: CASSLRGLAGTTGELFF
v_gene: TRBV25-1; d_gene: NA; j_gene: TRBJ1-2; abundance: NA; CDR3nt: TGTGCCAGCAGTGAATACGGGGGCTACACCTTC; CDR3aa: CASSEYGGYTF
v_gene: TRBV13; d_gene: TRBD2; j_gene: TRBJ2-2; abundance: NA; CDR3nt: TGTGCCAGCACGGTAGCGGGAAATACCGGGGAGCTGTTTTTT; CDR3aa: CASTVAGNTGELFF
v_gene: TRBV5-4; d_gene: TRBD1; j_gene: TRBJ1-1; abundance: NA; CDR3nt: TGTGCCAGCAGCGGCGGGACAGGGGGCTCTGAAGCTTTCTTT; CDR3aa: CASSGGTGGSEAFF
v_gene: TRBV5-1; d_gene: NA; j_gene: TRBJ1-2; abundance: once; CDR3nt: TGCGCCAGCAGCCCGGGGGACGCAGCTAACTATGGCTACACCTTC; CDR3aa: CASSPGDAANYGYTF
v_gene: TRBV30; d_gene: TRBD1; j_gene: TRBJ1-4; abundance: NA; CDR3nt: TGTGCCTGGATTCACCGGGACAGGGGTAGGGAAAAACTGTTTTTT; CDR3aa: CAWIHRDRGREKLFF
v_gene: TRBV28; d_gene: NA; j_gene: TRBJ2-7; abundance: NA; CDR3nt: TGTGCCAGCAGCCCTGGAGGGATGGGGGTACAGTACGAGCAGTACTTC; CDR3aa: CASSPGGMGVQYEQYF
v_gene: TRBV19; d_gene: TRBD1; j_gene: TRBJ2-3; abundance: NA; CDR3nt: TGTGCCAGCGGCTCCGGGACAGGGGGCACAGATACGCAGTATTTT; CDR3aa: CASGSGTGGTDTQYF
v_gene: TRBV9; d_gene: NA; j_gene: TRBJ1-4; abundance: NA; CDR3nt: TGTGCCAGCAGCGTAGAATGGGGGGGGACCCCCAATGAAAAACTGTTTTTT; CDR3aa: CASSVEWGGTPNEKLFF
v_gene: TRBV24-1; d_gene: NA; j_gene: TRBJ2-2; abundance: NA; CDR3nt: TGTGCCACCAGTGACAACCCTCGAGTTAACACCGGGGAGCTGTTTTTT; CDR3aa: CATSDNPRVNTGELFF
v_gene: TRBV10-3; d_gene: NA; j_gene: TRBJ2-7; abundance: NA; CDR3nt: TGTGCCATCAGTGAGTCCGGACAGTCATACGAGCAGTACTTC; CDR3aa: CAISESGQSYEQYF
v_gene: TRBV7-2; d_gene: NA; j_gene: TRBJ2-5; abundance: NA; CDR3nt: TGTGCCAGCAGCGCGACTAGTTTCGTGGAGACCCAGTACTTC; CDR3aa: CASSATSFVETQYF
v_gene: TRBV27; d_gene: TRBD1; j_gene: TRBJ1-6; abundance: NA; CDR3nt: TGTGCCAGCAGTCCCTGGACAGGGAATTCACCCCTCCACTTT; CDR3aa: CASSPWTGNSPLHF
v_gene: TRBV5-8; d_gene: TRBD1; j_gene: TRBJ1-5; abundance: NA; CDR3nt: TGTGCCAGCAGCGGAGGACAGGCTAGCAATCAGCCCCAGCATTTT; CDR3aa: CASSGGQASNQPQHF
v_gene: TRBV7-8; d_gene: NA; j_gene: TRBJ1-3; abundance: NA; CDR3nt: TGTGCCAGCAGGCAACCGGGGGGCCTAGGAAACACCATATATTTT; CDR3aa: CASRQPGGLGNTIYF
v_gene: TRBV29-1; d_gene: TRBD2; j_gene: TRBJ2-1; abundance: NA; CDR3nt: TGCAGCGTCGGTAGAGGTAGCGGGAGGCCCCAATACAATGAGCAGTTCTTC; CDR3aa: CSVGRGSGRPQYNEQFF
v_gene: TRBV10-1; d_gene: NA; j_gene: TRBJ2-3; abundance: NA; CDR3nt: TGCGCCAGCACGGGGTTAGACACAGATACGCAGTATTTT; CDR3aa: CASTGLDTDTQYF
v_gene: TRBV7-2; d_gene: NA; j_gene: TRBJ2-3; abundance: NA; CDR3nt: TGTGCCAGCAGCTTAGAACGGAGCACAGATACGCAGTATTTT; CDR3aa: CASSLERSTDTQYF
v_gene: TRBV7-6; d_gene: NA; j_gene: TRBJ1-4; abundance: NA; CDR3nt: TGTGCCAGCAGCTTAGTCGTTACAGGGAGGGGTGAAAAACTGTTTTTT; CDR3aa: CASSLVVTGRGEKLFF
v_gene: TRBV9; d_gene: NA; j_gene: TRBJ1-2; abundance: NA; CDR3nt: TGTGCCAGCAGCGGAGTCTATGGCTACACCTTC; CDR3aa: CASSGVYGYTF
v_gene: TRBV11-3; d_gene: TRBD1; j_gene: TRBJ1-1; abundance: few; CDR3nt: TGTGCCAGCAGTCCCCACGGGACAGGGATGAACACTGAAGCTTTCTTT; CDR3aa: CASSPHGTGMNTEAFF
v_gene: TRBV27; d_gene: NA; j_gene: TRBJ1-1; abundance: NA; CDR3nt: TGTGCCAGCACCACCACCCTCTCGGGGTACACTGAAGCTTTCTTT; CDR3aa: CASTTTLSGYTEAFF
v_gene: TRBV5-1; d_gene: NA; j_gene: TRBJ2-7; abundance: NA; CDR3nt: TGCGCCAGCAGCTTGGTAGGGGGCTACGAGCAGTACTTC; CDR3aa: CASSLVGGYEQYF
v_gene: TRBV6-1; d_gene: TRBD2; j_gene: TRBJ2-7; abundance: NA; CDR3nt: TGTGCCAGCAGTGAACGGGGCAGACCGGGACTAGTGAATACTCCCCCCTCCTACGAGCAGTACTTC; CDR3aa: CASSERGRPGLVNTPPSYEQYF
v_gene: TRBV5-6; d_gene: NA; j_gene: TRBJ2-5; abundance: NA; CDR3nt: TGTGCCAGCAGCTCCCTGGTCGTAGGGAGGGAGACCCAGTACTTC; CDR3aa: CASSSLVVGRETQYF
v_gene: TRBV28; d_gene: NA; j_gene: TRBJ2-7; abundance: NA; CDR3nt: TGTGCCACTGCCCAGGGGGGTAGCTCCTACGAGCAGTACTTC; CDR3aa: CATAQGGSSYEQYF
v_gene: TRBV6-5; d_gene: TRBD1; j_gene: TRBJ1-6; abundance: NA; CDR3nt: TGTGCCAGCAGACAACAGGGGGGTAATTCACCCCTCCACTTT; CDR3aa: CASRQQGGNSPLHF
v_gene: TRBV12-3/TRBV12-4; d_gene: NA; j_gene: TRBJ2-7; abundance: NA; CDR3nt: TGTGCCAGCAGCCCCGGACAGACTCGTCTGTACTTC; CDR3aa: CASSPGQTRLYF
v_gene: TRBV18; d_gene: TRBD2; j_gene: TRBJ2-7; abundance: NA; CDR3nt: TGTGCCAGCTCACCACCCGGGACTAGCAGAGCGTCCGAGCAGTACTTC; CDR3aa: CASSPPGTSRASEQYF
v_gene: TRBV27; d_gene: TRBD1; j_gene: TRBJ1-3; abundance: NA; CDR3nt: TGTGCCAGCAGCCTTTACAGGGGAACTGGAAACACCATATATTTT; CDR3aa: CASSLYRGTGNTIYF
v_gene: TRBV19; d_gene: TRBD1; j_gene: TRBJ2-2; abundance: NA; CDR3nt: TGTGCCAGTAGTTCCAATAGACAGGGCTCCATCGGGGAGCTGTTTTTT; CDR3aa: CASSSNRQGSIGELFF
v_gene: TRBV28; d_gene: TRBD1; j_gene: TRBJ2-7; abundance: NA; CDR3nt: TGTGCCAGCAGTTTAGCCCGGACAGGGGGCTTATTGCTTGAGCAGTACTTC; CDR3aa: CASSLARTGGLLLEQYF